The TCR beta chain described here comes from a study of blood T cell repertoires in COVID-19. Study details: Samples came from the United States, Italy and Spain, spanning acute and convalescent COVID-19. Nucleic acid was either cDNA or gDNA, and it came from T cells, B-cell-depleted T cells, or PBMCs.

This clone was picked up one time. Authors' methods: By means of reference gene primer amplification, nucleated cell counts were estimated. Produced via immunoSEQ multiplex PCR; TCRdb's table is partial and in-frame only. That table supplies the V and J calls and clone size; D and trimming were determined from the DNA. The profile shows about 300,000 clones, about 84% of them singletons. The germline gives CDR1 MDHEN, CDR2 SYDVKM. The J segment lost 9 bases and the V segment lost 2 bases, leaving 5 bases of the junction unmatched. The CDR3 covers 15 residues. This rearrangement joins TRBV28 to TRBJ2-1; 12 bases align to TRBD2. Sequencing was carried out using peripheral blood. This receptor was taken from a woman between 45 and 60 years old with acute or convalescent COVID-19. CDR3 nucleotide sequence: TGTGCCAGCAGTTTACTACTAGCGGGAGGATCTGAGCAGTTCTTC. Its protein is CASSLLLAGGSEQFF.